This entry features one T cell receptor (beta chain) sequence. The antigen remains unidentified. The sample belongs to a study of blood T cells in healthy people across ages. Study-level results: Researchers deemed the diversity estimates from one million T cells underestimates. Observed TCR beta diversity per million T cells went down as age went up. This fall followed a roughly linear course with age. Both higher diversity and more naive CD4+ cells marked long-lived donors when set against aged donors.

Through a sample-barcoded 5' primer and a J-beta primer mix, a second PCR was run for roughly 7 to 12 cycles. TCRdb called the 5' RACE reads again in MiXCR, with one record for every CDR3 protein. The sample consists of about 1.4 million distinct CDR3 sequences, 45% to 70% of them appearing once. V dropped 0 bases and J dropped 7 bases, with 7 bases sitting between them. Germline CDR1 reads SGHRS; CDR2 reads YFSETQ. This CDR3 comprises 12 residues. Sequenced input: blood. This chain links TRBV5-1 with TRBJ1-2; D call uncertain. This clonotype originated in a man aged 18-30 years in good health. The CDR3 DNA is TGCGCCAGCAGCTTGGAGAGTTGTGGCTACACCTTC. Protein sequence: CASSLESCGYTF.